This is a list of T cell receptor beta chains from one sample in a study of cytomegalovirus exposure and HLA in healthy donors. Profiled with immunoSEQ multiplex PCR; TCRdb holds only in-frame clones, not every one. The repertoire includes 110,000 to 150,000 clones, roughly 80% of them detected once, and approximately 1% sits in the top ten. Specimen: PBMCs. These receptors all stem from a man younger than 35 in good health and CMV-seronegative. Each CDR3 is given with its conserved first and last residue. D genes are given only for firm matches. Where a row states a size, it is once, few, many or the class of an expanded clone; other rows omit it.

v_call	d_call	j_call	clone_size	cdr3_nt	cdr3_aa
TRBV7-9	TRBD1	TRBJ1-4	once	TGTTCCAGCAGCCTGACAGGGATGAATGAAAAACTGTTTTTT	CSSSLTGMNEKLFF
TRBV6-6	NA	TRBJ1-1	NA	TGTGCCAGCAGTTACCAGGGGCCGAACACTGAAGCTTTCTTT	CASSYQGPNTEAFF
TRBV5-1	TRBD1	TRBJ2-7	NA	TGCGCCAGCAGCTTGGACAGGGGGACCTACGAGCAGTACTTC	CASSLDRGTYEQYF
TRBV29-1	TRBD2	TRBJ2-7	once	TGCAGCGTTGACGGGACTAGCGGATACGAGCAGTACTTC	CSVDGTSGYEQYF
TRBV5-1	TRBD1	TRBJ1-1	NA	TGCGCCAGCAGCTTAAGACAGGGCAACACTGAAGCTTTCTTT	CASSLRQGNTEAFF
TRBV4-3	NA	TRBJ2-2	NA	TGCGCCAGCAGCCAAGATAGGGGCAGGGTCACCGGGGAGCTGTTTTTT	CASSQDRGRVTGELFF
TRBV6-1	NA	TRBJ1-1	few	TGTGCCAGCAGTGTTCTTAGAGGTATGAACACTGAAGCTTTCTTT	CASSVLRGMNTEAFF
TRBV27	NA	TRBJ1-5	NA	TGTGCCAGCAGTTCGGGCAATCAGCCCCAGCATTTT	CASSSGNQPQHF
TRBV15	NA	TRBJ2-5	NA	TGTGCCACCAGCAGAGATGTAAGGGGCCAAGAGACCCAGTACTTC	CATSRDVRGQETQYF
TRBV20-1	TRBD1	TRBJ2-1	NA	TGCAGTGCTTGGACAGGAGAGCAGTTCTTC	CSAWTGEQFF
TRBV28	NA	TRBJ2-1	NA	TGTGCCAGCAGCCCAGCTGGGGGGAGCTCCTACAATGAGCAGTTCTTC	CASSPAGGSSYNEQFF
TRBV19	TRBD2	TRBJ2-3	NA	TGTGCCAGTAGGGTCCCCGGGGGGACAGATACGCAGTATTTT	CASRVPGGTDTQYF
TRBV7-9	TRBD1	TRBJ1-1	NA	TGTGCCAGCAGCCCGGGACAGGGGACTGAAGCTTTCTTT	CASSPGQGTEAFF
TRBV18	NA	TRBJ2-7	NA	TGTGCCAGCTCACCGGACAGAGTAGTGCAGTACTTC	CASSPDRVVQYF
TRBV20-1	NA	TRBJ2-7	NA	TGCAGTGCTAGGTTCTCGCACAGGGAAAACTTC	CSARFSHRENF
TRBV6-1	NA	TRBJ1-5	NA	TGTGCCAGCAGTGATTTAACAGATAGCAATCAGCCCCAGCATTTT	CASSDLTDSNQPQHF
TRBV7-6	NA	TRBJ2-3	NA	TGTGCCAGCAGCTTAGCCCAAACCGGCGGGGGCCGATATTACACGCAGTATTTT	CASSLAQTGGGRYYTQYF
TRBV5-4	TRBD2	TRBJ2-5	NA	TGTGCCAGCAGCCAGGCCCGGAGCGGGGGAGGTCGGGAGACCCAGTACTTC	CASSQARSGGGRETQYF
TRBV9	NA	TRBJ2-1	NA	TGTGCCAGCAGCGTACTTGACAGACAAGAGTTCAATGAGCAGTTCTTC	CASSVLDRQEFNEQFF
TRBV30	TRBD1	TRBJ1-2	NA	TGTGCCTGGAGTGTACGCAGGGGGCCAGGATATGGCTACACCTTC	CAWSVRRGPGYGYTF
TRBV7-7	TRBD2	TRBJ2-1	NA	TGTGCTAGCGCAGCGGGGGGGCGGGATGAGCAGTTCTTC	CASAAGGRDEQFF
TRBV4-2	TRBD2	TRBJ2-7	NA	TGTGCCAGCAGCCAAGGAGCGGGACTTTACTACGAGCAGTACTTC	CASSQGAGLYYEQYF
TRBV5-1	NA	TRBJ2-3	NA	TGCGCCAGCAGCTTACTTACAGATACGCAGTATTTT	CASSLLTDTQYF
TRBV19	TRBD1	TRBJ2-1	NA	TGTGCCAGTAGTATTTGGTCGGGACAGCAATCGGATGAGCAGTTCTTC	CASSIWSGQQSDEQFF
TRBV7-2	TRBD1	TRBJ1-4	once	TGTGCCAGCAGCCGCTCGAAGGGGGCCGGGGAAAAACTGTTTTTT	CASSRSKGAGEKLFF
TRBV4-3	NA	TRBJ2-5	NA	TGCGCCAGCAGCCAATACGGGACTGGAGTCCAAGAGACCCAGTACTTC	CASSQYGTGVQETQYF
TRBV28	NA	TRBJ2-7	NA	TGTGCCAGCAGTTTATGGCAAGGGGTTAACTCCTACGAGCAGTACTTC	CASSLWQGVNSYEQYF
TRBV5-8	NA	TRBJ2-2	NA	TGTGCCAGCAGCTCGGGAATGAGGCTTTCCGGGGAGCTGTTTTTT	CASSSGMRLSGELFF
TRBV6-5	NA	TRBJ1-2	once	TGTGCCAGCAGCCAACAGGGTAACTATGGCTACACCTTC	CASSQQGNYGYTF
TRBV28	NA	TRBJ1-2	NA	TGTGCCAGCGGTTCAGGGGTTCGGAACTATGGCTACACCTTC	CASGSGVRNYGYTF
TRBV5-5	NA	TRBJ1-1	NA	TGTGCCAGCAGCTTGGCGGGGACAATAGGCACTGAAGCTTTCTTT	CASSLAGTIGTEAFF
TRBV2	NA	TRBJ2-4	NA	TGTGCCAGCAGTGCTCGGGGAAGTGGGGACATTCAGTACTTC	CASSARGSGDIQYF
TRBV18	NA	TRBJ1-6	NA	TGTGCCAGCTCACCAGACAGTGATTCACCCCTCCACTTT	CASSPDSDSPLHF
TRBV15	TRBD1	TRBJ1-1	NA	TGTGCCACCAGCAGAGAGGGGACAGGGGGCCGTCTCTTGAACACTGAAGCTTTCTTT	CATSREGTGGRLLNTEAFF
TRBV29-1	TRBD2	TRBJ2-1	NA	TGCAGCGTTTCCCGGACTAGCGGGGGGGCCAATGAGCAGTTCTTC	CSVSRTSGGANEQFF
TRBV4-1	NA	TRBJ1-2	NA	TGCGCCAGCAGCCAAGTGATAGGGGGTCGTAAGGGGAAGAACTATGGCTACACCTTC	CASSQVIGGRKGKNYGYTF
TRBV7-9	NA	TRBJ2-7	NA	TGTGCCAGCAGCTTATCAGAGGGATACGAGCAGTACTTC	CASSLSEGYEQYF
TRBV5-5	NA	TRBJ2-3	NA	TGTGCCAGCAGATTCCTTCTTAGCATAGATACGCAGTATTTT	CASRFLLSIDTQYF
TRBV13	NA	TRBJ1-1	NA	TGTGCCAGCAGCTTAGGCTCCAGGGTCACTGAAGCTTTCTTT	CASSLGSRVTEAFF
TRBV18	NA	TRBJ1-2	NA	TGTGCCAGCTCACCCCCCGCTGGAGTTAACTATGGCTACACCTTC	CASSPPAGVNYGYTF
TRBV21-1	NA	TRBJ1-2	once	TGTGCCAGCAGCGCCCGGAGTGTGTTAGCCAAGTATGGCTACACCTTC	CASSARSVLAKYGYTF
TRBV30	TRBD1	TRBJ1-2	NA	TGTGCCTTTTCGGGACAGGGGCAGCGCGGCTACACCTTC	CAFSGQGQRGYTF
TRBV9	TRBD1	TRBJ2-1	NA	TGTGCCAGCAGCGTAGATGGGACAGGGGATGAGCAGTTCTTC	CASSVDGTGDEQFF
TRBV2	NA	TRBJ1-1	NA	TGTGCCAGCATCCTGGGGAGGGCCACTGAAGCTTTCTTT	CASILGRATEAFF
TRBV6-5	TRBD2	TRBJ2-1	NA	TGTGCCAGCAGTCCCGGACTAGCGGGGGATGAGCAGTTCTTC	CASSPGLAGDEQFF
TRBV7-2	NA	TRBJ2-7	NA	TGTGCCAGCAGCTTAGCTGGCCCATCTTTGTCCTACGAGCAGTACTTC	CASSLAGPSLSYEQYF
TRBV6-5	TRBD2	TRBJ2-5	NA	TGTGCCAGCAGTTACGGGACTAGAGAGACCCAGTACTTC	CASSYGTRETQYF
TRBV7-2	NA	TRBJ2-7	NA	TGTGCCAGCAGCTTACTAGCCTTAGGGCACGGGGGCGAGCAGTACTTC	CASSLLALGHGGEQYF
TRBV5-4	TRBD1	TRBJ2-6	NA	TGTGCCAGCAGATCGACGGGACAGGGGGCGGCGGGGGCCAACGTCCTGACTTTC	CASRSTGQGAAGANVLTF
TRBV7-9	TRBD1	TRBJ2-1	NA	TGTGCCAGCAGCCCCCCGGGACAGGGGGTAGGTGTGCAGTTCTTC	CASSPPGQGVGVQFF
TRBV5-6	NA	TRBJ2-7	NA	TGTGCCAGCAGCTTGTATAGCTCCTACGAGCAGTACTTC	CASSLYSSYEQYF
TRBV7-4	TRBD1	TRBJ1-4	NA	TGTGCCAGCAGCCGAAGACGGGACAGGGGAAGAGAAAAACTGTTTTTT	CASSRRRDRGREKLFF
TRBV4-2	NA	TRBJ1-6	once	TGTGCCAGCAGCCCCTCGGCGGGGATTGACTCACCCCTCCACTTT	CASSPSAGIDSPLHF